The sample holds one count of the clone carrying this TCR beta chain. The investigators split CD4+ cells into a CD45RA+ naive subset and a CD45RA-negative memory subset. This entry is derived from a study of shared clonotypes between healthy human individuals. A deep-level run was used for the assay. Measured with immunoSEQ multiplex PCR; TCRdb has only the in-frame clones, and not every one. The table lists over a million clones, approximately 80% of them singletons, with around 0.6% in the top ten. Germline values: CDR1 SGHRS, CDR2 YFSETQ. The J segment lost 11 bases and the V segment lost 4 bases, leaving 9 bases of the junction unmatched. CDR3 length: 13 amino acids.

J is TRBJ1-1 and V is TRBV5-1; TRBD1 matches 9 bases. The specimen sequenced was memory CD4+ T cells from PBMCs. Subset here: CD45RA-negative fraction. The clonotype originates from a man aged 18 to 30 in good health. Some clones in this sample may be carry-over from other donors' samples. The CDR3 region has the DNA TGCGCCAGCAGCGCGGGACAGGGCGGGTGGGCTTTCTTT. This gives the protein CASSAGQGGWAFF.